This entry features one TCR beta chain sequence. CDR3 size: 15 residues. The germline CDR1 and CDR2 sequences are SNHLY and FYNNEI. Losses at the gene ends were 6 bases for V and 4 bases for J; bases not matched to a gene: 7. The data were obtained in a study of blood T cell repertoires in COVID-19. Study-level background: The study drew acute and convalescent COVID-19 samples from the United States, Italy and Spain.

Original methodology: The assay estimated nucleated cells by amplifying reference gene primers. Method: immunoSEQ multiplex PCR; TCRdb's copy keeps in-frame clones and lacks some. V, J and clone size were drawn from that table, and D and trimming were deduced from the DNA. The profile covers roughly 50,000 clones, with approximately 88% appearing a single time and about a fifth taken by the ten largest. Sequenced input: peripheral blood. V and J are TRBV2 and TRBJ2-5, with 11 bases identical to TRBD2. The origin of this receptor is a human donor in a cohort sampled during active COVID-19. This CDR3 is CASRRFSGGAETQYF. CDR3 bases: TGTGCCAGCAGGCGGTTTAGCGGGGGGGCAGAGACCCAGTACTTC.